The clone carrying this T cell receptor (beta chain) showed up many times. Via MiXCR, TCRdb re-called the 5' RACE reads, giving one row per CDR3 protein. This sample has 180,000 or so distinct CDR3 sequences, with 11% found just once. This CDR3 is built from 17 residues. Trimming took off 2 bases at V and 0 bases at J, with 15 bases between the two ends. Germline lookup yields CDR1 SGHRS and CDR2 YFSETQ. The data are from a study of CD8 T cells in ankylosing spondylitis. The specimen sequenced was blood, either unsorted or a sorted T cell fraction (not recorded which). The receptor comes from a male donor with ankylosing spondylitis or in good health (not recorded which). The chain has TRBV5-1 and TRBJ2-1; TRBD2 is a possible D gene (6 bases). The DNA of the CDR3 is TGCGCCAGCAGCTTTGGGCCGGGGGACCACTCCTACAATGAGCAGTTCTTC. Encoded protein: CASSFGPGDHSYNEQFF.